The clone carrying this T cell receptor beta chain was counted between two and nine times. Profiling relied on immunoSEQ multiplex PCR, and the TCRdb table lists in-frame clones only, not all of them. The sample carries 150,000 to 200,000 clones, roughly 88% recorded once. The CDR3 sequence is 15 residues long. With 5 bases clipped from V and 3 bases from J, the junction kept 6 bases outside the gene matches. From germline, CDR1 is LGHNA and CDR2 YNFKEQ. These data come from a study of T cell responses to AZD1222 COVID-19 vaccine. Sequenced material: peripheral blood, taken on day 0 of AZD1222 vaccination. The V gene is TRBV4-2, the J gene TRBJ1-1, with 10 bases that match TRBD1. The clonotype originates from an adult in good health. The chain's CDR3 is CASSTRDRGYTEAFF. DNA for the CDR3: TGTGCCAGCAGCACCCGGGACAGGGGTTACACTGAAGCTTTCTTT.